The subject of this entry is one T cell receptor beta chain. Deep level was the assay's run setting. It was about 190 ng DNA, 30,000 or so T cell genomes, that sorted-subset replicate PCRs used. Assay: immunoSEQ multiplex PCR; the TCRdb copy retains only in-frame clones and omits some. Here the sample spans about 2 million clones, about 95% being singletons. This entry is derived from a study of shared clonotypes between healthy human individuals. Study-wide context: Donor ages ranged 18 to 49 years: a couple of women, a few men.

Terminally differentiated effector memory CD45RA+ cells were excluded from the naive CD8 cells, which were CD45RO-negative and positively selected for CCR7. The source material was naive CD8+ T cells sorted from blood. The receptor comes from a man younger than 35 in good health.

The CDR3 DNA is TGTGCCAGCAGTTTCCCGGGACAGGGGACAGATACGCAGTATTTT. It is translated as CASSFPGQGTDTQYF. This chain links TRBV27 with TRBJ2-3, with 10 bases aligning to TRBD1. The ends lost 3 bases at V and 3 bases at J; junction bases unmatched: 3. There are 15 residues in the CDR3. Germline assignment: CDR1 MNHEY and CDR2 SMNVEV (reference sequence).